Presented here are 26 T cell receptor beta chains from one specimen sequenced in a study of T cells in Graves' hyperthyroidism and ophthalmopathy. Amplification of TCR beta CDR3 regions was performed using RNA transcripts as template. First-round RT-PCR with HTBI primers amplified the TCR CDR3 region. TCRdb itself ran the multiplex PCR reads through MiXCR, one entry per CDR3 protein. The sample lists about 300,000 distinct CDR3 sequences; 16% were seen once. Sequencing used blood. The source of these receptors is a man younger than 40 with Graves' hyperthyroidism.

Ten or more counts support this clonotype. The chain is built from TRBV28 and TRBJ2-3; 8 bases are shared with TRBD2. V lost 5 bases to trimming and J lost 0 bases; unmatched junction nucleotides: 1. Germline CDR1 reads MDHEN; CDR2 reads SYDVKM. This CDR3 has 14 amino acids. For the CDR3, the DNA is TGTGCCAGCAGTGCGGGGGGTAGCACAGATACGCAGTATTTT. This translates into CASSAGGSTDTQYF.

This clonotype has a count of ten or more. This chain connects TRBV6-2 or TRBV6-3 to TRBJ2-7; 9 bases fit TRBD2. Germline lookup yields CDR1 MNHEY and CDR2 SVGEGT. The CDR3 contains 15 residues. The V and J ends lost 4 bases and 2 bases, in that order; junction bases with no gene match: 6. CDR3 protein: CASSSGLAITYEQYF. The CDR3 bases are TGTGCCAGCAGTTCTGGACTAGCGATAACCTACGAGCAGTACTTC.

As to this clonotype: A much larger clone lies one base from this, so it may be a read error. The chain combines TRBV28 with TRBJ2-7; either TRBD1 or TRBD2 may fit D (5 bases each). Germline CDR1 is MDHEN and CDR2 is SYDVKM. This CDR3 spans 12 amino acids. CDR3 sequence: CASSQGEYEQCF. The CDR3 DNA follows: TGTGCCAGCAGCCAAGGGGAGTACGAGCAGTGCTTC.

This clonotype was seen ten or more times. J is TRBJ1-4 and V is TRBV4-1, with D perhaps TRBD1 (6 bases). CDR1 is MGHRA, CDR2 YSYEKL, per germline. The CDR3 is made up of 14 amino acids. V shed 4 bases and J shed 8 bases, with 14 bases lying between them. The CDR3 sequence is CASSLYRAGEKLFF. The CDR3 coding sequence is TGCGCCAGCAGCCTCTACAGGGCGGGCGAAAAACTGTTTTTT.

There are a few counts of this clonotype. This chain connects TRBV5-1 to TRBJ2-7; TRBD1 matches 9 bases. There are 15 residues in the CDR3. V gave up 4 bases and J gave up 7 bases; unmatched junction bases: 12. Germline loops: CDR1 SGHRS, CDR2 YFSETQ. CDR3 in amino acids: CASSDRSGTGREQYF. Here the CDR3 DNA reads TGCGCCAGCAGCGACCGCTCCGGGACAGGGAGAGAGCAGTACTTC.

Notes on this clonotype: Possible read error: a much larger clone is one base away. V is TRBV20-1 and J is TRBJ2-1; tentatively, D is TRBD2 (5 bases). The CDR3 covers 19 residues. The V gene's germline CDR1 is DFQATT and CDR2 SNEGSKA (reference sequence). The CDR3 spells CSARASLEDPRSSSNEQFF. CDR3 coding DNA: TGCAGTGCTAGAGCCTCACTAGAGGACCCTCGCAGCTCCTCCAATGAGCAGTTCTTC.

Ten or more counts support this clonotype. The rearrangement links TRBV7-6 to TRBJ1-1; D is unresolved. V was shortened by 2 bases and J by 8 bases, with 12 bases between the two germline ends. CDR3 length: 13 amino acids. The germline gives CDR1 SGHVS, CDR2 FNYEAQ. In nucleotides, the CDR3 is TGTGCCAGCAGCTTAATCGCGGCCGGGGAAGCTTTCTTT. Protein sequence: CASSLIAAGEAFF.

The chain recombines TRBV25-1 with TRBJ1-6; D is unresolved. Germline V gene sequence: CDR1 MGHDK, CDR2 SYGVNS. Trimming took 3 bases from V and 8 from J, leaving 2 bases between them. This CDR3 has 11 amino acids. CDR3 bases: TGTGCCAGCAGTGACGATTCACCCCTCCACTTT. It encodes CASSDDSPLHF. The variable domain in full, with the rest retrieved from reference TRBV25-1 and TRBJ1-6, is EADIYQTPRYLVIGTGKKITLECSQTMGHDKMYWYQQDPGMELHLIHYSYGVNSTEKGDLSSESTVSRIRTEHFPLTLESARPSHTSQYLCASSDDSPLHFGNGTRLTVT.

Many counts were recorded for this clonotype. The chain joins TRBV7-2 to TRBJ1-4; D unclear. This CDR3 comprises 15 residues. V lost 5 bases and J 8 bases, leaving 18 bases between the germline ends. In germline, CDR1 is SGHTA, CDR2 FQGNSA. CDR3: CASSPKAPAGEKLFF. DNA for the CDR3: TGTGCCAGCAGCCCCAAGGCCCCGGCGGGCGAAAAACTGTTTTTT.

V and J are TRBV6-1 and TRBJ2-7; 10 nucleotides match TRBD2. V was clipped by 6 bases and J by 4 bases; unmatched bases: 6. Germline V gene data show CDR1 as MNHNS and CDR2 as SASEGT. The CDR3 covers 14 residues. The CDR3, as DNA: TGTGCCAGCAGGAAGAGCGGGAGGGTTTACGAGCAGTACTTC. It encodes CASRKSGRVYEQYF.

This clonotype was found many times. The V call is TRBV12-3 or TRBV12-4, the J call TRBJ1-6; 10 bases line up with TRBD1. Trimming took 5 bases from V and 9 from J; bases not matched to a gene: 7. CDR3 length equals 15 residues. In nucleotides, the CDR3 is TGTGCCAGCAGTCCCGGGACAGGGGAGGCTTCACCCCTCCACTTT. This gives the protein CASSPGTGEASPLHF.

This clonotype was seen many times. This chain connects TRBV7-9 to TRBJ2-5, with 9 positions matching TRBD1. In germline, CDR1 is SEHNR, CDR2 FQNEAQ (reference sequence). The trim removed 8 bases at V and 1 base at J, leaving 8 bases unmatched. This CDR3 comprises 15 residues. The DNA for the CDR3 is TGTGCCAGCGGACTTTTGACAGGGGGCCAAGAGACCCAGTACTTC. This encodes CASGLLTGGQETQYF.

This clonotype was counted ten times or more. The rearrangement uses TRBV20-1 and TRBJ1-5; D possibly corresponds to TRBD1 (6 bases). The CDR3 has 14 amino acids. V was cut by 0 bases and J by 4 bases, with 10 bases left in between. Looked up from germline, CDR1 is DFQATT and CDR2 is SNEGSKA (reference sequence). The CDR3 coding sequence is TGCAGTGCTAGAGAGCTCCAGGGGAATCAGCCCCAGCATTTT. Protein sequence: CSARELQGNQPQHF.

This chain links TRBV7-9 with TRBJ1-5; D not resolved. In germline, CDR1 is SEHNR, CDR2 FQNEAQ (reference sequence). The V end lost 3 bases, the J end lost 2 bases, and 11 bases lay between the germline ends. The CDR3 loop spans 15 amino acids. CDR3 sequence (DNA): TGTGCCAGCAGCTTCGGACTGCCGGGCAATCAGCCCCAGCATTTT. This encodes CASSFGLPGNQPQHF.

This clonotype was recorded at least ten times. The genes are TRBV6-1 and TRBJ2-7; 7 nucleotides line up with TRBD2. From germline, CDR1 is MNHNS and CDR2 SASEGT. The CDR3 totals 11 residues. J gave up 6 bases and V 6 bases, and 2 bases lay outside the gene matches. The CDR3 spells CASRGEGEQYF. DNA for the CDR3: TGTGCCAGCAGGGGGGAGGGCGAGCAGTACTTC.

CDR3: CSTKGPETYEQYF. The CDR3 nucleotides read TGCAGCACTAAGGGACCCGAGACCTACGAGCAGTACTTC. J is TRBJ2-7 and V is TRBV29-1, with D possibly being TRBD1 or TRBD2 (5 bases each). The germline CDR1 and CDR2 sequences are SQVTM and ANQGSEA. Between the trimmed V and J ends, which lost 8 bases and 2 bases, there was a span of 16 bases. The CDR3 sequence is 13 residues long.

The V and J genes are TRBV20-1 and TRBJ2-3; D is possibly TRBD1 (6 bases). This CDR3 is built from 13 residues. Germline CDR1 DFQATT, CDR2 SNEGSKA (reference sequence). Trimming left V 5 bases short and J 0 bases short, with 9 bases between. DNA for the CDR3: TGCAGTGCTCGGACAGCTAGCACAGATACGCAGTATTTT. It translates to CSARTASTDTQYF.

This clonotype showed up many times. This rearrangement joins TRBV24-1 to TRBJ2-3; D possibly matches TRBD1 or TRBD2 (5 bases each). The CDR3 sequence is 17 residues long. V lost 4 bases to trimming and J lost 2 bases, with 18 bases between them. The germline V gene has CDR1 KGHDR and CDR2 SFDVKD. The CDR3 nucleotides are TGTGCCACCAGTGACATCCCGGGGACGCCTTCCACAGATACGCAGTATTTT. Its protein product is CATSDIPGTPSTDTQYF.

This clonotype was observed a handful of times. The chain combines TRBV5-1 with TRBJ2-3, with D unresolved. The CDR3 sequence is 14 residues long. Germline lookup yields CDR1 SGHRS and CDR2 YFSETQ. Trimming pared 0 bases from V and 2 bases from J, leaving 7 bases between. The CDR3 protein is CASSLEALTDTQYF. The CDR3 region has the DNA TGCGCCAGCAGCTTGGAAGCCCTCACAGATACGCAGTATTTT. The whole variable domain, filled in from reference TRBV5-1 and TRBJ2-3, reads KAGVTQTPRYLIKTRGQQVTLSCSPISGHRSVSWYQQTPGQGLQFLFEYFSETQRNKGNFPGRFSGRQFSNSRSEMNVSTLELGDSALYLCASSLEALTDTQYFGPGTRLTVL.

The chain combines TRBV20-1 with TRBJ2-1; 11 bases match TRBD2. Germline-derived CDR1 and CDR2 are DFQATT and SNEGSKA (reference sequence). There are 14 residues in the CDR3. V shed 5 bases and J 2 bases; nucleotides not matched to a gene: 2. The CDR3: CSAALAGAYNEQFF. CDR3 in DNA: TGCAGTGCTGCACTAGCGGGAGCCTACAATGAGCAGTTCTTC.

This clonotype was picked up many times. The chain is built from TRBV11-2 and TRBJ2-3, with 8 bases identical to TRBD2. J lost 5 bases, V lost 0 bases, and 7 bases had no gene match. Germline loops: CDR1 SGHAT, CDR2 FQNNGV. There are 16 residues in the CDR3. CDR3 sequence reads: CASSLEGGRTEDTQYF. CDR3 nucleotide sequence: TGTGCCAGCAGCTTAGAGGGCGGGAGGACGGAAGATACGCAGTATTTT.

This clonotype was observed many times. V is TRBV20-1 and J is TRBJ2-3; D possibly corresponds to TRBD1 (6 bases). This CDR3 comprises 14 residues. CDR1 and CDR2 (germline): DFQATT, SNEGSKA (reference sequence). Trimming took 7 bases from V and 2 from J, leaving 16 bases between them. CDR3 nucleotide sequence: TGCAGTGGCCTCCGGGACACCTTCACAGATACGCAGTATTTT. Protein sequence: CSGLRDTFTDTQYF.

The chain links TRBV7-2 to TRBJ2-7, with D perhaps matching TRBD1 or TRBD2 (5 bases each). This CDR3 is 15 amino acids long. The V end lost 5 bases, the J end lost 0 bases, and 14 bases lay between the germline ends. Germline CDR1 reads SGHTA; CDR2 reads FQGNSA. This chain's CDR3 is CASSRRGANSYEQYF. Here the CDR3 DNA reads TGTGCCAGCAGCAGGAGAGGGGCCAACTCCTACGAGCAGTACTTC. The whole variable domain, remainder taken from reference TRBV7-2 and TRBJ2-7, is GAGVSQSPSNKVTEKGKDVELRCDPISGHTALYWYRQSLGQGLEFLIYFQGNSAPDKSGLPSDRFSAERTGGSVSTLTIQRTQQEDSAVYLCASSRRGANSYEQYFGPGTRLTVT.

CDR3 region: CATKNRESNQPQHF. CDR3 sequence (DNA): TGTGCCACAAAGAACAGGGAGAGCAATCAGCCCCAGCATTTT. The rearrangement joins TRBV10-3 to TRBJ1-5, with a weak D call TRBD1 (6 bases). Deletions cut 10 bases from V and 1 base from J, with 14 bases between. Looked up from germline, CDR1 is ENHRY and CDR2 is SYGVKD. The CDR3 spans 14 residues.

At least ten counts were recorded for this clonotype. The chain is built from TRBV20-1 and TRBJ2-1; the D gene is possibly TRBD1 (6 bases). Germline V gene sequence: CDR1 DFQATT, CDR2 SNEGSKA (reference sequence). The CDR3 consists of 14 residues. Trimming removed 2 bases at V and 0 bases at J, with 8 bases between. CDR3 sequence reads: CSARRTASYNEQFF. As DNA, the CDR3 is TGCAGTGCTAGACGGACAGCCTCCTACAATGAGCAGTTCTTC.

V usage is TRBV4-2 and J usage is TRBJ2-5; 14 bases agree with TRBD2. The CDR3 covers 16 residues. V gave up 4 bases and J gave up 10 bases; unmatched junction bases: 11. Germline V lookup: CDR1 LGHNA, CDR2 YNFKEQ. The CDR3 region is CASSRGLAGGQVDQYF. The CDR3 bases are TGTGCCAGCAGCCGCGGACTAGCGGGAGGCCAGGTTGACCAGTACTTC.